The T cell receptor beta chain under discussion was sequenced for a study of cytomegalovirus exposure and HLA in healthy donors. Background on the study: The 95 to 150 validation repertoires, a later analysis reported, used the same platform as the 666 first-cohort repertoires.

Method: immunoSEQ multiplex PCR; TCRdb's copy keeps in-frame clones and lacks some. Altogether 250,000 to 400,000 clones are present, 88% being singletons, with the ten largest covering roughly 0.96%. General study findings and limits: Testing in vitro showed a few CMV-associated chains specific for CMV antigens. Altogether, 160 or so TCR beta chains were recorded as cytomegalovirus-associated. As was reported, the classifier diagnosed cytomegalovirus status with high specificity and sensitivity.

This clone was picked up a small number of times. Its antigen remains unknown. Germline V gene data show CDR1 as WNHNN and CDR2 as SYGVQD (reference sequence). CDR3 length: 17 residues. V dropped 6 bases and J dropped 0; count of bases not matched to a gene: 13. This TCR was recovered from a man aged 25-45 years in good health and CMV-seronegative. Sample: PBMCs. The rearrangement joins TRBV10-1 to TRBJ2-7; 8 positions match TRBD1. The CDR3 region has the DNA TGCGCCAGCAGCCCATCCCTCGGGACAGGCAGCTCCTACGAGCAGTACTTC. Encoded protein: CASSPSLGTGSSYEQYF.